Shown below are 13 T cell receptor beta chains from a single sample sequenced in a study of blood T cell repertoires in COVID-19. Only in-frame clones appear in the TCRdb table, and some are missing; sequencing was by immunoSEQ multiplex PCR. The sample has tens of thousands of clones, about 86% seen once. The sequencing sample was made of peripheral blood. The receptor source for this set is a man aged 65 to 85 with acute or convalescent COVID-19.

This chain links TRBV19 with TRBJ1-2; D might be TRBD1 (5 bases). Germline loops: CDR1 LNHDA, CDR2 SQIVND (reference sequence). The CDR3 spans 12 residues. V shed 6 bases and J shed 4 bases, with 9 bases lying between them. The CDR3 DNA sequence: TGTGCCAGTAGCGAAGACAGCTATGGCTACACCTTC. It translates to CASSEDSYGYTF.

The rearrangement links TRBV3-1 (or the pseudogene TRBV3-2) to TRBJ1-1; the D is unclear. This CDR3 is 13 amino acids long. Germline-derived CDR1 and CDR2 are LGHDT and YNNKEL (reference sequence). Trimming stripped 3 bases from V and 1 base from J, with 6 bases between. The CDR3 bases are TGTGCCAGCAGCCAGGGGAGGAACACTGAAGCTTTCTTT. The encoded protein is CASSQGRNTEAFF.

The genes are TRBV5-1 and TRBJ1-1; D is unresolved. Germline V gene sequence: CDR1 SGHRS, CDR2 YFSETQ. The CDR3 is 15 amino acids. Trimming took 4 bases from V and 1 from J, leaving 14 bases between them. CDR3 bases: TGCGCCAGCAGCCCCCTTTTCTACGGGAACACTGAAGCTTTCTTT. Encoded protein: CASSPLFYGNTEAFF.

Written as DNA, the CDR3 is TGTGCCAGCAGCTTAAATAGGGGCGGTGAGCAGTTCTTC. Protein product: CASSLNRGGEQFF. The chain links TRBV11-1 to TRBJ2-1; TRBD1 might be the D (5 bases). The CDR3 consists of 13 residues. Trimming removed 2 bases at V and 9 bases at J, with 11 bases between. The germline V gene has CDR1 SGHAT and CDR2 FQDESV (reference sequence).

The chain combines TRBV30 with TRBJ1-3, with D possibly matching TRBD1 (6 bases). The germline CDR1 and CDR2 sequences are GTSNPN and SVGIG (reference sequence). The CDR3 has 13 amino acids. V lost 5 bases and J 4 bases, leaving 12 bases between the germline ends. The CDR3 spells CAWAGVNGNTIYF. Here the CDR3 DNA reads TGTGCCTGGGCAGGGGTAAACGGAAACACCATATATTTT.

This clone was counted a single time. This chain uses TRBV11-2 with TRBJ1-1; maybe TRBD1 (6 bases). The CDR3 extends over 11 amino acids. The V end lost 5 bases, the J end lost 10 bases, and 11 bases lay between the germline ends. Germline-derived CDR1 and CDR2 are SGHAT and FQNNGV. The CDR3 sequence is CASSEGDIAFF. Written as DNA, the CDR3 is TGTGCCAGCAGCGAGGGGGATATAGCTTTCTTT.

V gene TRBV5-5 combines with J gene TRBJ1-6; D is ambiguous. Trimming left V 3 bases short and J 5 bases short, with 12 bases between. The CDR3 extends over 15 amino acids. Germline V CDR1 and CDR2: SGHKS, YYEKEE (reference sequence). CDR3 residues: CASSWLTGDNSPLHF. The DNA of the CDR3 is TGTGCCAGCAGCTGGCTAACGGGAGATAATTCACCCCTCCACTTT.

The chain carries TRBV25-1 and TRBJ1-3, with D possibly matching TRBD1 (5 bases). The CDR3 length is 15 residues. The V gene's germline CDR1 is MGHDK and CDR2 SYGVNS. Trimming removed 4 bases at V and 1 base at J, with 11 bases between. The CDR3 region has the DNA TGTGCCAGCAGTGCCCGCCGGACATCTGGAAACACCATATATTTT. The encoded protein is CASSARRTSGNTIYF.

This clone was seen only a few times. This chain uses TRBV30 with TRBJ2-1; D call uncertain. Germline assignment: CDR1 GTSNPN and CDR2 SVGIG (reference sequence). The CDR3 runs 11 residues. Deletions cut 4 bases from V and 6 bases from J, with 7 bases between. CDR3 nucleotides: TGTGCCTGGACACAAAGCAATGAGCAGTTCTTC. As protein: CAWTQSNEQFF.

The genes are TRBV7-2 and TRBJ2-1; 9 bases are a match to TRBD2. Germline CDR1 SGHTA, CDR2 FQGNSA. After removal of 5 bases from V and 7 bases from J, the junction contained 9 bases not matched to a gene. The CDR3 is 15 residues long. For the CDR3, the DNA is TGTGCCAGCAGCCCCACTCGCGGGAGGGTGAATGAGCAGTTCTTC. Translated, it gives CASSPTRGRVNEQFF.

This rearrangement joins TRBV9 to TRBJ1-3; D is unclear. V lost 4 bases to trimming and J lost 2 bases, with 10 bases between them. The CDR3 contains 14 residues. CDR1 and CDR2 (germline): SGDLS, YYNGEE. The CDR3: CASSPSGAGNTIYF. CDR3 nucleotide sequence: TGTGCCAGCAGCCCAAGCGGGGCTGGAAACACCATATATTTT.

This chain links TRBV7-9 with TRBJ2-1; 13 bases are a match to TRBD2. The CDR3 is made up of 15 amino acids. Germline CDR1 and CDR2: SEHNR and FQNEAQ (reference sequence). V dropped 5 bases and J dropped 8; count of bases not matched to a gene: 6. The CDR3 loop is CASSAGTSGVDEQFF. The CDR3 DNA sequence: TGTGCCAGCAGCGCAGGGACTAGCGGGGTGGATGAGCAGTTCTTC.

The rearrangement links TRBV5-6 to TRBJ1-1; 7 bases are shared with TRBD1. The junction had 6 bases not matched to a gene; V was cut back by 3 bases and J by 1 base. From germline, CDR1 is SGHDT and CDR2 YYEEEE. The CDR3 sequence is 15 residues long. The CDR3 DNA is TGTGCCAGCAGCTGGACGGGACAGCCGAACACTGAAGCTTTCTTT. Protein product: CASSWTGQPNTEAFF.